This T cell receptor (beta chain) came from a study of CXCR3-negative and CXCR3-positive naive CD8 T cells. Study-level points and caveats: Both naive subsets carried similar amounts of surface CD5, so TCR strength was inferred from TRB CDR3 properties. In both naive subsets diversity was comparably high, whereas memory CD8+ cells showed much lower diversity.

TRB cDNA was prepared as libraries by UMI-labeled 5' RACE. TCRdb reprocessed the 5' RACE reads and reports one entry per CDR3 protein, with no DNA. The table lists 8,000 or so distinct CDR3 sequences. As concerns this clonotype: The antigen is unknown.

The germline gives CDR1 SEHNR, CDR2 FQNEAQ (reference sequence). The CDR3 is made up of 15 amino acids. The clonotype comes from a human donor in good health. Some clones in this sample may be carry-over from other donors' samples. V is TRBV7-9 and J is TRBJ2-7; TCRdb calls TRBD2, which cannot be checked without DNA. Sequencing was performed on naive CXCR3- CD8+ T cells from blood. Regarding subset: CD45RO-CCR7+CD27+CD95- naive CD8+ T cells lacking CXCR3 (TNR3-). The CDR3 protein is CASSFPTSGAYEQYF. Looking up the rest from reference TRBV7-9 and TRBJ2-7 gives the full variable domain: DTGVSQNPRHKITKRGQNVTFRCDPISEHNRLYWYRQTLGQGPEFLTYFQNEAQLEKSRLLSDRFSAERPKGSFSTLEIQRTEQGDSAMYLCASSFPTSGAYEQYFGPGTRLTVT.